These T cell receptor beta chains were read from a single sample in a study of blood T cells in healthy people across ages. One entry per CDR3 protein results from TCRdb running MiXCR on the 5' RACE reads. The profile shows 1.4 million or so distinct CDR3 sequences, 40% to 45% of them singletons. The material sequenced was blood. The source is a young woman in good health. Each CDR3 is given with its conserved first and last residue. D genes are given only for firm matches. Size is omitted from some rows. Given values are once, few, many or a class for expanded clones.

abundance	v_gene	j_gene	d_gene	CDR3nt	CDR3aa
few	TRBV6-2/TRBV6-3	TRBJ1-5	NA	TGTGCCAGCAACCAGATGTATAGCAATCAGCCCCAGCATTTT	CASNQMYSNQPQHF
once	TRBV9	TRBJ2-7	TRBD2	TGTGCCAGCAGCGTACTAGCGGGGGATACCTACGAGCAGTACTTC	CASSVLAGDTYEQYF
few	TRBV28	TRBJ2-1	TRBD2	TGTGCCAGCAGTTCCTTAGCGGGAGGTGCCTACAATGAGCAGTTCTTC	CASSSLAGGAYNEQFF
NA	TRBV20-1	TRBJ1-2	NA	TGCAGTGCTAGAGGACCGATTGTGGGGAGCGGCTATGGCTACACCTTC	CSARGPIVGSGYGYTF
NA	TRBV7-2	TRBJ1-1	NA	TGTGCCAGCAGCAGAGCCCCCCCCAGCGGGAGCACTGAAGCTTTCTTT	CASSRAPPSGSTEAFF
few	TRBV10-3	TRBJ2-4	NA	TGTGCCATCAGCAACATTCAGTACTTC	CAISNIQYF
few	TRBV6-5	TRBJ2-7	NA	TGTGCCAGCAGTATTGGGCCTGAGAATGAGCAGTACTTC	CASSIGPENEQYF
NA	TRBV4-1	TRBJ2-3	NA	TGCGCCAGCAGCCAAGATGGAGCACCTCCCCCAGATACGCAGTATTTT	CASSQDGAPPPDTQYF
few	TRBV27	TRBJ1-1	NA	TGTGCCAGCAGTTTAGACGATCCAAGACAACGGAGGAACACTGAAGCTTTCTTT	CASSLDDPRQRRNTEAFF
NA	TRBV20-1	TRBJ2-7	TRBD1	TGCAGTGCTCGGTCAGGGGGTGGCGACGAGCAGTACTTC	CSARSGGGDEQYF
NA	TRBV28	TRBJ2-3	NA	TGTGCCAGCAGGTCCGAACTAGCTGAGGTCCGGGATACGCAGTATTTT	CASRSELAEVRDTQYF
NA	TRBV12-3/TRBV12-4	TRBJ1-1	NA	TGTGCCAGCAGTATCCTTGGCGATCTGGGCACTGAAGCTTTCTTT	CASSILGDLGTEAFF
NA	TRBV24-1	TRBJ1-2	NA	TGTGCCACCAGTGACATGACAACGAACTATGGCTACACCTTC	CATSDMTTNYGYTF
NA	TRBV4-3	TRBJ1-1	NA	TGCGCCAGCAGCCAAGTCTTCAGGGCGAACACTGAAGCTTTCTTT	CASSQVFRANTEAFF
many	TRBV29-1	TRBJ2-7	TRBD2	TGCAGCGTTGAAGATCCAGGCGGGAGCTCCTACGAGCAGTACTTC	CSVEDPGGSSYEQYF
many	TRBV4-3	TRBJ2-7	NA	TGCGCCAGCAGCCACACGGGTGGGTACGAGCAGTACTTC	CASSHTGGYEQYF
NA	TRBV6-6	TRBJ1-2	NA	TGTGCCAGCAGTTACGGGGATGGCTACACCTTC	CASSYGDGYTF
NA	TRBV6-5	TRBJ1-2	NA	TGTGCCAGCAGTTATAACGACGGCCGTGGGGGCTACACCTTC	CASSYNDGRGGYTF
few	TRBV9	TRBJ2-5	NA	TGTGCCAGCAGCCCCCCTCAGGTTACGGTGGAGACCCAGTACTTC	CASSPPQVTVETQYF
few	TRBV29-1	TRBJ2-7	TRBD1	TGCAGCGTTTACAGGGGAGAATCCTACGAGCAGTACTTC	CSVYRGESYEQYF
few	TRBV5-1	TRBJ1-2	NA	TGCGCCAGCAGCTTGGACGTGTCTTATGGCTACACCTTC	CASSLDVSYGYTF
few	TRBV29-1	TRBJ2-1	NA	TGCAGCGTCCGACCCTCGGGACGAATAAACAATGAGCAGTTCTTC	CSVRPSGRINNEQFF
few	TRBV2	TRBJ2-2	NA	TGTGCCAGCAGCCAAGGGACAACTAACACCGGGGAGCTGTTTTTT	CASSQGTTNTGELFF
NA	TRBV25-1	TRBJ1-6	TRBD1	TGTGCCAGCAGCGAAACAGGGGGTTTTTCACCCCTCCACTTT	CASSETGGFSPLHF
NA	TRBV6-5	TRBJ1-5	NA	TGTGCCAGCAGTTACGGGAATAGTCAGCCCCAGCATTTT	CASSYGNSQPQHF
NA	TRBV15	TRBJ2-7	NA	TGTGCCACCCGGGGCAACTCCTACGAGCAGTACTTC	CATRGNSYEQYF
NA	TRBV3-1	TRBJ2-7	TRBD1	TGTGCCAGCAGCCGAGAAGGGACAGGGGAGCGCGAGCAGTACTTC	CASSREGTGEREQYF
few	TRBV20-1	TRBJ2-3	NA	TGCAGTGCTAGAGCGGAGGTCGGGACAGATACGCAGTATTTT	CSARAEVGTDTQYF
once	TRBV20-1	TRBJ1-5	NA	TGCAGTGCTAGGGGGGTGGGGGCTAGCAATCAGCCCCAGCATTTT	CSARGVGASNQPQHF
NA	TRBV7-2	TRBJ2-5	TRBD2	TGTGCCAGCAGTATAGCGGGGGGCCATAACAATGAGCAGTACTTC	CASSIAGGHNNEQYF
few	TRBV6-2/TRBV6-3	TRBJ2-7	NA	TGTGCCACCACTCTATCCCCCTACGAGCAGTACTTC	CATTLSPYEQYF